Listed below are T cell receptor beta chains from one sample, sequenced in a study of shared clonotypes between healthy human individuals. The protocol was immunoSEQ multiplex PCR, while the TCRdb copy is restricted to in-frame clones and leaves out a portion. The sample lists roughly 500,000 clones, 79% occurring once. Input material: PBMCs. The receptors were sampled from a woman in her thirties or forties in good health. Some clones in this sample may be carry-over from other donors' samples. The CDR3 runs from the conserved cysteine through the conserved F or W. The order of the fields is J gene, V gene, CDR3 protein.

>TRBJ2-1|TRBV9
CASSSSWEQFF
>TRBJ2-2|TRBV28
CASSFPLAGGGEYTGELFF
>TRBJ2-2|TRBV30
CAWSSGANTGELFF
>TRBJ2-2|TRBV18
CASSPASSRNTGELFF
>TRBJ2-1|TRBV5-1
CASSSGGNTYNEQFF
>TRBJ2-2|TRBV5-4
CASSQTRETGELFF
>TRBJ2-4|TRBV6-5
CATQTVAKNIQYF
>TRBJ1-3|TRBV5-1
CASSSIGLVSGNTIYF
>TRBJ1-2|TRBV5-1
CASSLEGVTNYGYTF
>TRBJ1-4|TRBV7-9
CASSQSDRGLTNEKLFF
>TRBJ2-7|TRBV4-1
CASSQDFNYEQYF
>TRBJ1-4|TRBV7-6
CASSLGRIRGTLIATNEKLFF
>TRBJ1-2|TRBV28
CAVMVPTNYGYTF
>TRBJ2-3|TRBV9
CASSEAGQVSTDTQYF
>TRBJ2-3|TRBV5-1
CASSFRTANTDTQYF
>TRBJ2-7|TRBV25-1
CASSESFGSSYEQYF
>TRBJ2-7|TRBV2
CASSDGTGPSEQYF
>TRBJ2-1|TRBV30
CAWSLLGLVSSEQFF
>TRBJ2-1|TRBV7-3
CASSMGLAGKYNEQFF
>TRBJ2-3|TRBV2
CASSQGLAGGYDTQYF
>TRBJ1-1|TRBV6-6
CASRRRSDTEAFF
>TRBJ2-2|TRBV4-1
CASSLRLFGAARDTGELFF
>TRBJ1-1|TRBV4-1
CASSQHGRGFGTEAFF
>TRBJ2-7|TRBV6-5
CASSYETQQYF
>TRBJ1-4|TRBV11-2
CASSFTGKEKLFF
>TRBJ2-1|TRBV4-3
CASSQEAIPGLAGVGSYNEQFF